The source of this TCR beta chain is a study of CD8 T cells in Susac syndrome (dated by TCRdb to 2018 to 2020). Context from the whole study: Among the sequenced Susac syndrome patients, roughly six had clinically active disease and about eight were in clinical remission. At blood withdrawal, Susac syndrome patients were therapy-naive, treated with corticosteroids (with IVIg additionally given to some), or treated with IVIg alone. Whether CD8+ T cell activation and differentiation in Susac syndrome was antigen driven was tested using repertoire sequencing. The clonality of the CD8+ T cell repertoire was compared across 12 healthy donors, some 14 Susac syndrome patients and roughly 16 multiple sclerosis patients. Overall study results and their limits: Roughly 15 and five Susac-specific public clones were found in the total CD8+ and CD8+ TEMRA repertoires, respectively. The study acknowledged that relatively few individuals were included in the TCR sequencing and HLA analysis. Susac syndrome CD8+ repertoires showed clonal expansion, highest in CD8+ TEMRA cells and greater in clinically active than remitting patients.

V is clipped by 3 bases and J by 3 bases, and the sequence between their germline boundaries is 18 bases long. From its cysteine to its phenylalanine, the CDR3 spans 17 amino acids. Only the CDR3 DNA stays, 51 bases, in frame from base 1. Per the germline V gene, SGDLS is the CDR1 and YYNGEE is the CDR2. Peripheral blood CD8+ and CD4+ T cells from healthy donors, Susac syndrome patients and multiple sclerosis patients were profiled by high-throughput TCR beta sequencing. Recently defined diagnostic criteria for definite or probable disease were met by the Susac syndrome patients. Bulk CD8+ and CD4+ T cells were purified by magnetic negative isolation, while CD8+ TEMRA cells were enriched using FACS. Blood was collected in EDTA tubes and processed within 24 hours, with PBMCs isolated through density gradient centrifugation. PBMCs intended for TCR sequencing were frozen in liquid nitrogen and were later thawed in a 37 degrees C water bath. Purity of sorted or isolated CD4+, CD8+ and CD8+ TEMRA cells was at least 90%.

Worth noting for this clonotype: Its target antigen remains unknown. No clone much larger than this one lies a single base away; base qualities are absent.

RNA was extracted using the RNeasy kit, and roughly 0.5 to 1 microgram was reverse transcribed with random hexamers. The immunoSEQ multiplex PCR assay, which covers 54 Vbeta and 13 Jbeta segments, was used to amplify TCR beta CDR3 regions. PCR amplification bias was corrected by using a synthetic template baseline for primer optimization and computational correction. As for the original processing: Reads were assigned to V, D and J genes according to IMGT and analyzed in immunoSEQ Analyzer, with only productive sequences retained. To calculate clonality, Shannon entropy was normalized by log2 of the number of productive unique sequences and then subtracted from one. For each patient and control, public and private clones were evaluated within the 100 most prevalent clones. A clone was defined as Susac-specific if it was absent from the healthy and MS cohorts, from roughly 990 published viral clones and from other ImmuneACCESS disease sequences. The raw public reads went through TCRdb reprocessing: fastp at Q25, MiXCR clone calling, in-frame beta chains kept. Rows matching on CDR3 protein sequence are summarized as one entry with the most common DNA and genes. TCRdb, not the original authors, processed these V and J calls. The sample table shows about 110,000 distinct CDR3 sequences, and approximately 93% are seen once. Of the sample, 0.41% falls within the top ten clones.

Material for sequencing was CD8+ T cells from PBMCs. The V and J genes are TRBV9 and TRBJ2-2; a tentative D match to TRBD1 spans 5 bases. The origin of this receptor is a human donor with Susac syndrome. The DNA sequence is TGTGCCAGCAGCGCACACCAAAGGGTAGGGGACACCGGGGAGCTGTTTTTT. The resulting protein is CASSAHQRVGDTGELFF. This CDR3, with the reference TRBV9 and TRBJ2-2 proteins standing in past its ends, gives the full variable domain DSGVTQTPKHLITATGQRVTLRCSPRSGDLSVYWYQQSLDQGLQFLIQYYNGEERAKGNILERFSAQQFPDLHSELNLSSLELGDSALYFCASSAHQRVGDTGELFFGEGSRLTVL.